Listed below are T cell receptor beta chains from one sample, sequenced in a study of Ad26.COV2.S vaccination and SARS-CoV-2 variants. Sequencing used immunoSEQ multiplex PCR; TCRdb keeps in-frame clones, though not all of them. The table lists 350,000 to 500,000 clones, roughly 91% of them singletons. Material: peripheral blood, obtained in a trial of Ad26.COV2.S vaccine versus placebo. The receptors derive from a person between 18 and 60 years old who received the Ad26.COV2.S COVID-19 vaccine or a placebo. Both conserved end residues are part of each CDR3. Each record gives: D gene, clone size, V gene, J gene, CDR3 DNA, CDR3 protein. The D gene is left open where the match is weak. Size is stated for part of the rows, as once, few or many counts, or as a class when the clone is expanded.

d_gene: .; abundance: few; v_gene: TRBV19; j_gene: TRBJ1-1; CDR3nt: TGTGCCAGTAGTACCCAGGTTAACACTGAAGCTTTCTTT; CDR3aa: CASSTQVNTEAFF
d_gene: TRBD1; abundance: .; v_gene: TRBV28; j_gene: TRBJ1-5; CDR3nt: TGTGCCAGCAGTTCAAGGACAGGGTCCAATCAGCCCCAGCATTTT; CDR3aa: CASSSRTGSNQPQHF
d_gene: .; abundance: .; v_gene: TRBV7-2; j_gene: TRBJ1-3; CDR3nt: TGTGCCAGCAGCTTGCGGGCCGTCTCTGGAAACACCATATATTTT; CDR3aa: CASSLRAVSGNTIYF
d_gene: .; abundance: .; v_gene: TRBV5-4; j_gene: TRBJ2-1; CDR3nt: TGTGCCAGCAGCGGGAGGGGGGACAATGAGCAGTTCTTC; CDR3aa: CASSGRGDNEQFF
d_gene: TRBD2; abundance: .; v_gene: TRBV30; j_gene: TRBJ2-1; CDR3nt: TGTGCCTGGAGACTAGCGGGAGGGGGTGAGCAGTTCTTC; CDR3aa: CAWRLAGGGEQFF
d_gene: TRBD2; abundance: .; v_gene: TRBV6-2/TRBV6-3; j_gene: TRBJ2-1; CDR3nt: TGTGCCAGCAGTTACCGACTAGCGGCCGACAATGAGCAGTTCTTC; CDR3aa: CASSYRLAADNEQFF
d_gene: .; abundance: .; v_gene: TRBV6-1; j_gene: TRBJ2-5; CDR3nt: TGTGCCAGCAGTGAACCGGAGACCCAGTACTTC; CDR3aa: CASSEPETQYF
d_gene: .; abundance: .; v_gene: TRBV11-2; j_gene: TRBJ2-7; CDR3nt: TGTGCCAGCAGCTCCATTAGCACTTCCTACGAGCAGTACTTC; CDR3aa: CASSSISTSYEQYF
d_gene: .; abundance: .; v_gene: TRBV3-1/TRBV3-2; j_gene: TRBJ2-7; CDR3nt: TGTGCCAGCAGCCAAGAATGGCCGGGCGGCACGGGGCGAACCAACTACGAGCAGTACTTC; CDR3aa: CASSQEWPGGTGRTNYEQYF
d_gene: TRBD2; abundance: few; v_gene: TRBV28; j_gene: TRBJ2-7; CDR3nt: TGTGCCAGCAGCCTAGCGGGAGTTGGGGAGCAGTACTTC; CDR3aa: CASSLAGVGEQYF
d_gene: .; abundance: .; v_gene: TRBV7-9; j_gene: TRBJ2-7; CDR3nt: TGTGCCAGCAGCTTACTCCGGCGCTTCTACGAGCAGTACTTC; CDR3aa: CASSLLRRFYEQYF
d_gene: .; abundance: .; v_gene: TRBV14; j_gene: TRBJ1-4; CDR3nt: TGTGCCAGCAGCCGAGGCGAAAAACTGTTTTTT; CDR3aa: CASSRGEKLFF
d_gene: .; abundance: .; v_gene: TRBV12-3/TRBV12-4; j_gene: TRBJ2-1; CDR3nt: TGTGCCAGCAGCCCGAATCAGGGAGGTGAGCAGTTCTTC; CDR3aa: CASSPNQGGEQFF
d_gene: TRBD1; abundance: .; v_gene: TRBV6-5; j_gene: TRBJ2-5; CDR3nt: TGTGCCAGCAGTTATGGGCAGGGGGCCCGGGAGACCCAGTACTTC; CDR3aa: CASSYGQGARETQYF
d_gene: TRBD1; abundance: .; v_gene: TRBV27; j_gene: TRBJ1-5; CDR3nt: TGTGCCAGCAGTTTATCCAGGACAGGGCATCAGCCCCAGCATTTT; CDR3aa: CASSLSRTGHQPQHF
d_gene: .; abundance: .; v_gene: TRBV12-5; j_gene: TRBJ2-1; CDR3nt: TGTGCTAGTGGTTTGTCTCTAGGGAGCGCTCGCTCCTACAATGAGCAGTTCTTC; CDR3aa: CASGLSLGSARSYNEQFF
d_gene: .; abundance: .; v_gene: TRBV18; j_gene: TRBJ2-5; CDR3nt: TGTGCCAGCTCACCAAGACAAGAAGAGACCCAGTACTTC; CDR3aa: CASSPRQEETQYF
d_gene: .; abundance: .; v_gene: TRBV27; j_gene: TRBJ2-4; CDR3nt: TGTGCCAGCGGACGACCACGGGAGGCCAAAAACATTCAGTACTTC; CDR3aa: CASGRPREAKNIQYF
d_gene: .; abundance: .; v_gene: TRBV7-9; j_gene: TRBJ2-5; CDR3nt: TGTGCCAGCAGCCCCAGCACACCTATCACGGAGACCCAGTACTTC; CDR3aa: CASSPSTPITETQYF
d_gene: .; abundance: .; v_gene: TRBV6-7; j_gene: TRBJ2-7; CDR3nt: TGTGCCAGCAGTTATAAGGAGTTGGGCGAGCAGTACTTC; CDR3aa: CASSYKELGEQYF
d_gene: .; abundance: .; v_gene: TRBV7-6; j_gene: TRBJ2-5; CDR3nt: TGTGCCAGCAGCTTAGCGCGGTTGGGGGCGAGTGCAGAGACCCAGTACTTC; CDR3aa: CASSLARLGASAETQYF
d_gene: .; abundance: .; v_gene: TRBV24-1; j_gene: TRBJ2-7; CDR3nt: TGTGCCACCAGTGACACGACTTCTACCTACGAGCAGTACTTC; CDR3aa: CATSDTTSTYEQYF
d_gene: .; abundance: .; v_gene: TRBV4-2; j_gene: TRBJ2-7; CDR3nt: TGTGCCAGCAGCCAAGATATAGGCCGGTACTACGAGCAGTACTTC; CDR3aa: CASSQDIGRYYEQYF
d_gene: .; abundance: .; v_gene: TRBV6-5; j_gene: TRBJ2-3; CDR3nt: TGTGCCAGCAGTTACTCGAAGTTCGATACGCAGTATTTT; CDR3aa: CASSYSKFDTQYF
d_gene: TRBD1; abundance: .; v_gene: TRBV6-2/TRBV6-3; j_gene: TRBJ2-5; CDR3nt: TGTGCCAGCAGTTTTTGGACAGGGAATGTTCAAGAGACCCAGTACTTC; CDR3aa: CASSFWTGNVQETQYF
d_gene: TRBD1; abundance: .; v_gene: TRBV7-9; j_gene: TRBJ1-5; CDR3nt: TGTGCCAGCAGCTCTACAGGGGCCCTCAATCAGCCCCAGCATTTT; CDR3aa: CASSSTGALNQPQHF
d_gene: .; abundance: .; v_gene: TRBV5-1; j_gene: TRBJ2-1; CDR3nt: TGCGCCAGCAGCTTGGCTCCGACAGTGGCCAGGACAGTTTCCTACAATGAGCAGTTCTTC; CDR3aa: CASSLAPTVARTVSYNEQFF
d_gene: .; abundance: .; v_gene: TRBV28; j_gene: TRBJ2-3; CDR3nt: TGTGCCAGCAGTTTATATCAGGATCCCACAGATACGCAGTATTTT; CDR3aa: CASSLYQDPTDTQYF
d_gene: .; abundance: once; v_gene: TRBV28; j_gene: TRBJ1-5; CDR3nt: TGTGCCAGCAGCCAAATGAGGCAGGGGACGAATCAGCCCCAGCATTTT; CDR3aa: CASSQMRQGTNQPQHF
d_gene: .; abundance: .; v_gene: TRBV7-9; j_gene: TRBJ2-3; CDR3nt: TGTGCCAGCAGCTTTAGCTCTGCCACAGATACGCAGTATTTT; CDR3aa: CASSFSSATDTQYF
d_gene: TRBD1; abundance: .; v_gene: TRBV2; j_gene: TRBJ1-1; CDR3nt: TGTGCCAGCGCTCGGGGACAGGGCGCGAACACTGAAGCTTTCTTT; CDR3aa: CASARGQGANTEAFF
d_gene: .; abundance: .; v_gene: TRBV11-2; j_gene: TRBJ2-7; CDR3nt: TGTGCCAGCAGCTTCGACCGACAGAGCTCCTACGAGCAGTACTTC; CDR3aa: CASSFDRQSSYEQYF
d_gene: .; abundance: .; v_gene: TRBV29-1; j_gene: TRBJ1-3; CDR3nt: TGCAGCGTTAAACCGACAGGCACCCCTGGAAACACCATATATTTT; CDR3aa: CSVKPTGTPGNTIYF
d_gene: .; abundance: .; v_gene: TRBV7-6; j_gene: TRBJ2-1; CDR3nt: TGTGCCAGCAGCTTGGGGGAGACAAGACCTGCCTACAATGAGCAGTTCTTC; CDR3aa: CASSLGETRPAYNEQFF
d_gene: TRBD2; abundance: once; v_gene: TRBV27; j_gene: TRBJ2-7; CDR3nt: TGTGCCAGCAGTCCCCTAGCGGGATTGCGATACGAGCAGTACTTC; CDR3aa: CASSPLAGLRYEQYF
d_gene: TRBD1; abundance: .; v_gene: TRBV5-4; j_gene: TRBJ2-7; CDR3nt: TGTGCCAGCACGAGGGACAGGGGCTACGAGCAGTACTTC; CDR3aa: CASTRDRGYEQYF
d_gene: .; abundance: once; v_gene: TRBV2; j_gene: TRBJ2-5; CDR3nt: TGTGCGTCGCGGGCGGAGCCCCAAGAGACCCAGTACTTC; CDR3aa: CASRAEPQETQYF
d_gene: .; abundance: .; v_gene: TRBV12-3/TRBV12-4; j_gene: TRBJ2-2; CDR3nt: TGTGCCAGCAGTTTAGCGCTTCTCGGGGAGCTGTTTTTT; CDR3aa: CASSLALLGELFF
d_gene: TRBD1; abundance: .; v_gene: TRBV28; j_gene: TRBJ2-3; CDR3nt: TGTGCCAGCAGTTTTAACCGGGACAGGGATTCAGATACGCAGTATTTT; CDR3aa: CASSFNRDRDSDTQYF
d_gene: TRBD1; abundance: .; v_gene: TRBV29-1; j_gene: TRBJ2-7; CDR3nt: TGCAGCGTTGAAGGGACAGGGGGCTCAAACCCTGAAAACTACGAGCAGTACTTC; CDR3aa: CSVEGTGGSNPENYEQYF
d_gene: .; abundance: .; v_gene: TRBV19; j_gene: TRBJ1-2; CDR3nt: TGTGCCAGTAGTACGGGGCAGGGCTCAATCTATGGCTACACCTTC; CDR3aa: CASSTGQGSIYGYTF
d_gene: .; abundance: .; v_gene: TRBV28; j_gene: TRBJ2-1; CDR3nt: TGTGCCAGCAGGACACAGGGTGGTGAGCAGTTCTTC; CDR3aa: CASRTQGGEQFF
d_gene: .; abundance: .; v_gene: TRBV19; j_gene: TRBJ2-7; CDR3nt: TGTGCCAGTAGTCCGGTGGAGAGGCAGTACTTC; CDR3aa: CASSPVERQYF
d_gene: .; abundance: .; v_gene: TRBV27; j_gene: TRBJ2-5; CDR3nt: TGTGCCAGCAGTTTATCGTCGGGGCCTCAAGAGACCCAGTACTTC; CDR3aa: CASSLSSGPQETQYF
d_gene: .; abundance: .; v_gene: TRBV20-1; j_gene: TRBJ2-5; CDR3nt: TGCAGTGCTACCCTCATGGAGACCCAGTACTTC; CDR3aa: CSATLMETQYF
d_gene: TRBD1; abundance: few; v_gene: TRBV6-6; j_gene: TRBJ2-7; CDR3nt: TGTGCCAGCTATCGCGTTCCCCCAGGGGGCTTGGACGAGCAGTACTTC; CDR3aa: CASYRVPPGGLDEQYF
d_gene: .; abundance: few; v_gene: TRBV5-4; j_gene: TRBJ2-1; CDR3nt: TGTGCCAGCAGCTTAATTAGCGGCGGGCAGAATGAGCAGTTCTTC; CDR3aa: CASSLISGGQNEQFF
d_gene: .; abundance: .; v_gene: TRBV5-1; j_gene: TRBJ1-1; CDR3nt: TGCGCCAGCAGCTCCAATGAGGGGGGGTACACTGAAGCTTTCTTT; CDR3aa: CASSSNEGGYTEAFF
d_gene: .; abundance: .; v_gene: TRBV25-1; j_gene: TRBJ2-1; CDR3nt: TGTGCCAGCAGTGTTTTAGGGGCGGCGTACAATGAGCAGTTCTTC; CDR3aa: CASSVLGAAYNEQFF
d_gene: .; abundance: .; v_gene: TRBV9; j_gene: TRBJ2-7; CDR3nt: TGTGCCAGCAGCGTAGCAGCGGCTAGCTCCTACGAGCAGTACTTC; CDR3aa: CASSVAAASSYEQYF
d_gene: .; abundance: .; v_gene: TRBV4-3; j_gene: TRBJ2-3; CDR3nt: TGCGCCAGCAGCCCTGGGCCCATTGGGACAGATACGCAGTATTTT; CDR3aa: CASSPGPIGTDTQYF
d_gene: .; abundance: .; v_gene: TRBV19; j_gene: TRBJ1-1; CDR3nt: TGTGCCAGTAGTATAGGAGCCACTGAAGCTTTCTTT; CDR3aa: CASSIGATEAFF
d_gene: .; abundance: .; v_gene: TRBV7-3; j_gene: TRBJ2-3; CDR3nt: TGTGCCAGCAGCTTAAAGGGGAAAGATACGCAGTATTTT; CDR3aa: CASSLKGKDTQYF
d_gene: .; abundance: few; v_gene: TRBV4-1; j_gene: TRBJ2-7; CDR3nt: TGCGCCAGCAGCCAAGCCCACTTCTACGAGCAGTACTTC; CDR3aa: CASSQAHFYEQYF
d_gene: .; abundance: few; v_gene: TRBV5-1; j_gene: TRBJ2-2; CDR3nt: TGCGCCAGCTCCCCTATCCAGGGAACCGGGGAGCTGTTTTTT; CDR3aa: CASSPIQGTGELFF
d_gene: .; abundance: .; v_gene: TRBV27; j_gene: TRBJ2-2; CDR3nt: TGTGCCAGCAGTTTAAGTCCCTTGGCCGGGGAGCTGTTTTTT; CDR3aa: CASSLSPLAGELFF
d_gene: TRBD2; abundance: .; v_gene: TRBV28; j_gene: TRBJ2-7; CDR3nt: TGTGCCAGCAGTCTCCACTCGGTGGGGGGGGGCTACGAGCAGTACTTC; CDR3aa: CASSLHSVGGGYEQYF
d_gene: .; abundance: .; v_gene: TRBV6-5; j_gene: TRBJ2-7; CDR3nt: TGTGCCAGCCGAGGAGTCGAGCAGTACTTC; CDR3aa: CASRGVEQYF
d_gene: TRBD2; abundance: .; v_gene: TRBV9; j_gene: TRBJ2-7; CDR3nt: TGTGCCAGCAGCGTAGTCGGGGAGGGAGAAATCTACGAGCAGTACTTC; CDR3aa: CASSVVGEGEIYEQYF